The clone carrying this T cell receptor beta chain was seen at least ten times. The antigen remains unidentified. CDR1 SGHTA and CDR2 FQGNSA come from the germline V gene. V lost 5 bases, J lost 5 bases, and 9 bases stayed unmatched. This CDR3 is 15 amino acids long. TCRdb called the reads again in MiXCR, with one record for every CDR3 protein. The table has over 40,000 distinct CDR3 sequences, approximately 19% seen once. This sample is drawn from a study of T cell repertoires in cytomegalovirus infection. Study-level information: As its CMV epitopes, the study selected recently identified HLA-C-restricted and well-studied HLA-B-restricted targets. The public TCR beta signatures pointed to both CMV infection and matching HLA type.

This sequence was found in a human donor in good health (CMV status not recorded). Some clones in this sample may be carry-over from other donors' samples. The chain uses TRBV7-2 and TRBJ2-5; 9 positions match TRBD2. The specimen comprised CD8+ T cells from cultured PBMCs, sampled from culture after CMV antigen stimulation. The DNA of the CDR3 is TGTGCCAGCAGCCCTCAGCGGGGGGCCTTGGAGACCCAGTACTTC. It codes for CASSPQRGALETQYF.